This T cell receptor (beta chain) was profiled in a study of graft-versus-host responses after intestinal transplantation. Study context: Multivisceral, liver-intestinal, or isolated intestinal transplants were given to recipients. All recipients were given anti-thymocyte globulin induction, and tacrolimus and steroids were then administered for three to four years. Study-wide findings and caveats: Marrow from the recipient contained GvH clones, some of which had appeared first in ileum or blood. When patients had graft-donor T cell macrochimerism, their allografts held high graft-versus-host to host-versus-graft clonal ratios.

About this clone itself: Its cognate antigen is unknown.

V lost 6 bases to trimming and J lost 4 bases; unmatched junction nucleotides: 5. The germline V gene encodes CDR1 SEHNR and CDR2 FQNEAQ (reference sequence). The CDR3 has 13 amino acids. Clones were sequenced by immunoSEQ multiplex PCR, and TCRdb holds only the in-frame ones, with some missing. The top ten hold about 0.25% of the sample, which has approximately 110,000 clones, around 90% seen once. The sample here was unstimulated CD4+ T cells sorted from spleen or lymph node cells, taken before transplant. This sequence joins TRBV7-9 and TRBJ2-5, with TRBD1 matching over 7 bases. The receptor was derived from a human donor who was the organ donor for an intestinal transplant. Here the CDR3 DNA reads TGTGCCAGCAGAACAGGGGCCGGAGAGACCCAGTACTTC. It is translated as CASRTGAGETQYF.